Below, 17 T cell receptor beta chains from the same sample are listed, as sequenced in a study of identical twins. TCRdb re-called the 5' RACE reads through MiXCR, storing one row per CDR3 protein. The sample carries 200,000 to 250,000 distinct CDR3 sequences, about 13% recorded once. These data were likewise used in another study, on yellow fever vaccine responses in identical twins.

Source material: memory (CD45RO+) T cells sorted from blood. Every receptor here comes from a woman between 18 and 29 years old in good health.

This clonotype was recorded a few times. The CDR3 is CSAKAGTDTQYF. The CDR3 DNA reads as TGCAGTGCTAAGGCGGGCACAGATACGCAGTATTTT. V usage is TRBV20-1 and J usage is TRBJ2-3; no firm D call. The CDR3 has 12 residues. The germline V gene has CDR1 DFQATT and CDR2 SNEGSKA (reference sequence). With 4 bases removed from V and 1 base from J, the gap between germline ends came to 6 bases.

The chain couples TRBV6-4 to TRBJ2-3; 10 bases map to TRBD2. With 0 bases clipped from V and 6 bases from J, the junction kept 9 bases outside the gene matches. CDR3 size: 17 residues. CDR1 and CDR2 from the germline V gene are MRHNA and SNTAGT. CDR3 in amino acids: CASSDSSERGGPDTQYF. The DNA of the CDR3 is TGTGCCAGCAGTGACTCGAGTGAGCGGGGGGGCCCCGATACGCAGTATTTT.

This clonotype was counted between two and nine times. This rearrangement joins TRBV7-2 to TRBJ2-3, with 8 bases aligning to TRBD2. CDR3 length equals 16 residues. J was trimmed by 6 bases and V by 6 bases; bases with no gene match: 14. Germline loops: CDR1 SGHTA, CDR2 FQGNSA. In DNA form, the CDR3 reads TGTGCCAGCAGGGATCTTCGGGGGGGAAGGGTGGATACGCAGTATTTT. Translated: CASRDLRGGRVDTQYF.

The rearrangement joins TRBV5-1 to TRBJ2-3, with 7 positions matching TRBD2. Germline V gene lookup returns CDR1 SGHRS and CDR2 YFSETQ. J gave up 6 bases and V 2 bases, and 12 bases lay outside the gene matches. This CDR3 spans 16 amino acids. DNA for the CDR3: TGCGCCAGCAGCTTTGGGCGGGAGTATGTCATTGATACGCAGTATTTT. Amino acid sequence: CASSFGREYVIDTQYF.

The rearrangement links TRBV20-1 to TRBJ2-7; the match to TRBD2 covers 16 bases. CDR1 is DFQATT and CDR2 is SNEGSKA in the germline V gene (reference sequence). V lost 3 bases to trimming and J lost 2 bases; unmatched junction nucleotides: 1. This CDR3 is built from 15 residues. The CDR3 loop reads CSASGTSGGAYEQYF. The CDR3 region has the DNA TGCAGTGCTAGTGGGACTAGCGGGGGGGCCTACGAGCAGTACTTC.

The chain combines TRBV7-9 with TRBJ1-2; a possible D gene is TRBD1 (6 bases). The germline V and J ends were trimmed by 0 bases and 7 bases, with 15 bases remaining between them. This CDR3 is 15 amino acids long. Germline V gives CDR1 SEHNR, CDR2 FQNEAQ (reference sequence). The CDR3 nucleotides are TGTGCCAGCAGCTTAGCAAACCCGATAGGGGGTGGCTACACCTTC. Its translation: CASSLANPIGGGYTF.

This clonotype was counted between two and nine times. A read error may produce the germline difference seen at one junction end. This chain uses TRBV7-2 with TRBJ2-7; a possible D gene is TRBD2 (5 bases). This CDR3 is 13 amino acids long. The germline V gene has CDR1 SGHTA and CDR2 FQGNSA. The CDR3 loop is CASSLDGGPWTIF. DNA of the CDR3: TGTGCCAGCAGCTTAGATGGCGGGCCATGGACGATATTC.

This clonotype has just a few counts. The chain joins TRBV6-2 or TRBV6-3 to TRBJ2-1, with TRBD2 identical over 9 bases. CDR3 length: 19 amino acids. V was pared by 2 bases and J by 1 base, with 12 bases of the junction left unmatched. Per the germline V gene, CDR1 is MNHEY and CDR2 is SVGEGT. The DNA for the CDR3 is TGTGCCAGCAGTTACCCAGTCCCCCCGACTAGCGGATCCTACAATGAGCAGTTCTTC. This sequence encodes CASSYPVPPTSGSYNEQFF.

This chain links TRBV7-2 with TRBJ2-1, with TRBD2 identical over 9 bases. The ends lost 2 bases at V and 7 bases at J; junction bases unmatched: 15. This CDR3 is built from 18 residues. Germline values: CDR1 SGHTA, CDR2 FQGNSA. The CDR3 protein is CASSLTPRAGGPSNEQFF. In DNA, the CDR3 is TGTGCCAGCAGCTTAACGCCTCGGGCGGGGGGGCCTTCTAATGAGCAGTTCTTC.

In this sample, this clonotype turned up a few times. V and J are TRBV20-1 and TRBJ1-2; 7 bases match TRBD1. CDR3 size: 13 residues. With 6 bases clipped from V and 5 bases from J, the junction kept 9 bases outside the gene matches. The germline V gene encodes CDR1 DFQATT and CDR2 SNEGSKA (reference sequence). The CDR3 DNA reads TGCAGTGCACCTCGGCAGGGGGGATATGGCTACACCTTC. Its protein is CSAPRQGGYGYTF.

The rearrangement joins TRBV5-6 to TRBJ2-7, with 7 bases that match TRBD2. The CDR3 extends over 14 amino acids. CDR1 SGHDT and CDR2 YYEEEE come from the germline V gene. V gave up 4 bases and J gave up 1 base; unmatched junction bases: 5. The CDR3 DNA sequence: TGTGCCAGCAGCGTGGGACTATATTCCTACGAGCAGTACTTC. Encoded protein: CASSVGLYSYEQYF.

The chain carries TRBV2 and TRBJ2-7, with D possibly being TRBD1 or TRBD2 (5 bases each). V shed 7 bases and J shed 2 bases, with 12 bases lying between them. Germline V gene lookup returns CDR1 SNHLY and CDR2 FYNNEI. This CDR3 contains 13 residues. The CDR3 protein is CASKPGSTYEQYF. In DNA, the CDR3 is TGTGCCAGCAAGCCAGGGAGCACCTACGAGCAGTACTTC. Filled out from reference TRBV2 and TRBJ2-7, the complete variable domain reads EPEVTQTPSHQVTQMGQEVILRCVPISNHLYFYWYRQILGQKVEFLVSFYNNEISEKSEIFDDQFSVERPDGSNFTLKIRSTKLEDSAMYFCASKPGSTYEQYFGPGTRLTVT.

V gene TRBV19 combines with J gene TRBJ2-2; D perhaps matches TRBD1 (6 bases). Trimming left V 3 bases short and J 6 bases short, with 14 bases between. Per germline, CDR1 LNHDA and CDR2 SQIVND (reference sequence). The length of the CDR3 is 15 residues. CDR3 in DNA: TGTGCCAGTAGTATTCGTATTCAGGGGTCCGGGGAGCTGTTTTTT. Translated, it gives CASSIRIQGSGELFF.

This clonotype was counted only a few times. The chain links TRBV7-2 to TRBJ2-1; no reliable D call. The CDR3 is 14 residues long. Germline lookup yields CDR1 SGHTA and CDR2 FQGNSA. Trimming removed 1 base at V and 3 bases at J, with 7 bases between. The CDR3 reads CASSLGRNYNEQFF. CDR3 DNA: TGTGCCAGCAGCTTAGGCAGGAACTACAATGAGCAGTTCTTC.

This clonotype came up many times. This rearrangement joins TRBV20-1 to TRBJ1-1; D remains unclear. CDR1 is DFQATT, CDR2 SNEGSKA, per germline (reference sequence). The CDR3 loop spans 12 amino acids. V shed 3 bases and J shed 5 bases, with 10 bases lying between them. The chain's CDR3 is CSARVRETEAFF. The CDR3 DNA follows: TGCAGTGCTAGGGTCAGAGAAACTGAAGCTTTCTTT.

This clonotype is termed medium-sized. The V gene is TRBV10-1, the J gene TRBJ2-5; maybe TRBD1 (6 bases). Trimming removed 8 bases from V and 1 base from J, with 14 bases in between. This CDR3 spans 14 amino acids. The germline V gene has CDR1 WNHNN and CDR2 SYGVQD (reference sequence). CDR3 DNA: TGCGCCAGCTCAAATGGACAGCGCCAAGAGACCCAGTACTTC. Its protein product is CASSNGQRQETQYF.

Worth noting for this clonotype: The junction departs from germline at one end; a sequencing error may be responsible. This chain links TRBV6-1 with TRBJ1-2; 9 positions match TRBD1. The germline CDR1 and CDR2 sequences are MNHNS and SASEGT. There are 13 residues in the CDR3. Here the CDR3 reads CASRTAPGQGNYF. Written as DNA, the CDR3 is TGTGCCAGCAGGACCGCCCCGGGACAGGGCAATTATTTC.